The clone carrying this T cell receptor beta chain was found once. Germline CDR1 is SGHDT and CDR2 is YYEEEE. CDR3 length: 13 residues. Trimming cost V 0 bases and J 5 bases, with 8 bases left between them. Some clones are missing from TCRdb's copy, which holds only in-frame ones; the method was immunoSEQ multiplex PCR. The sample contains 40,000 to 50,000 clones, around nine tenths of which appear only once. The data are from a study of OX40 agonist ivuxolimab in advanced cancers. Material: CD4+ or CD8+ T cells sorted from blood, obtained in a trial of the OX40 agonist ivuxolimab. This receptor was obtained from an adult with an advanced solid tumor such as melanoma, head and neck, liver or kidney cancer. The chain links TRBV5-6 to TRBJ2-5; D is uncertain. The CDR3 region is CASSLGGGETQYF. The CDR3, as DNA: TGTGCCAGCAGCTTGGGGGGTGGGGAGACCCAGTACTTC.